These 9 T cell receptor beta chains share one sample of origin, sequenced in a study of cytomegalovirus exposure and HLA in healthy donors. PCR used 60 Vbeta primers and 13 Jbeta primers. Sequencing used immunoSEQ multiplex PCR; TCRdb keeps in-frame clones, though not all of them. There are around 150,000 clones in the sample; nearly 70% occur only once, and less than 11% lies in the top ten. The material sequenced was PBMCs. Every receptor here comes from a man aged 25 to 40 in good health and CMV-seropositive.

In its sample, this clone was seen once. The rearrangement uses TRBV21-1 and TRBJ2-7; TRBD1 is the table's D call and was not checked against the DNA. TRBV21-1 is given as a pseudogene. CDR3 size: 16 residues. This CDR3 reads CASSQGQAMSSYEQYF. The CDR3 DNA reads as TGTGCCAGCAGCCAGGGACAGGCCATGAGCTCCTACGAGCAGTACTTC.

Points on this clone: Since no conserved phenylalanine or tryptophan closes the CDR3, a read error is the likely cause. This CDR3 reads CASSYGRAEDTQYS. CDR3 DNA: TGTGCCAGCAGTTACGGACGAGCGGAGGATACGCAGTATTCT. The V call is TRBV6-5, the J call TRBJ2-3; weak D call: TRBD2 (5 bases). The CDR3 is 14 amino acids. V lost 2 bases to trimming and J lost 6 bases, with 12 bases between them. Germline CDR1 reads MNHEY; CDR2 reads SVGAGI.

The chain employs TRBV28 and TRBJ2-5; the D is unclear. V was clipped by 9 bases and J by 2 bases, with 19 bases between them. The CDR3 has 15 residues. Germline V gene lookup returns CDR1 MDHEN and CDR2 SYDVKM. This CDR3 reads CASYSRKGAQETQYF. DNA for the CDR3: TGTGCCAGTTATTCCAGGAAAGGTGCTCAAGAGACCCAGTACTTC.

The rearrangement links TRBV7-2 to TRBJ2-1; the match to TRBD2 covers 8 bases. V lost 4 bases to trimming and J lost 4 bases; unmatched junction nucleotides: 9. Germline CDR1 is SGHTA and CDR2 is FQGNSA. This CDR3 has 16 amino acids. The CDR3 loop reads CASSSLGGGLYNEQFF. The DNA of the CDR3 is TGTGCCAGCAGCTCCCTCGGCGGGGGGCTGTACAATGAGCAGTTCTTC.

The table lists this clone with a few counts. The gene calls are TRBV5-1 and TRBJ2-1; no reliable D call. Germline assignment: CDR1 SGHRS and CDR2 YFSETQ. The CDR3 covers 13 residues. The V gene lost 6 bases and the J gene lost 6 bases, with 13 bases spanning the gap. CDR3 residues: CASTQTGLNEQFF. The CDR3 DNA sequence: TGCGCCAGCACCCAGACTGGCCTCAATGAGCAGTTCTTC.

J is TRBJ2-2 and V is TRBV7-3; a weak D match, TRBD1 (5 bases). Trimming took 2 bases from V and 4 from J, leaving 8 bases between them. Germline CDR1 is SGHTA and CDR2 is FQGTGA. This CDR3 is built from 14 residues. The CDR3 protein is CASSLAGPTGELFF. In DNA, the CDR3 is TGTGCCAGCAGCTTAGCAGGGCCCACCGGGGAGCTGTTTTTT.

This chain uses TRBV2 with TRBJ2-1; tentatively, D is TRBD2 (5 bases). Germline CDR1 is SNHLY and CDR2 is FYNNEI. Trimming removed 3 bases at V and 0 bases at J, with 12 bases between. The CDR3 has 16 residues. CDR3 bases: TGTGCCAGCAGTGAGATTAGCGTGAGCTCCTACAATGAGCAGTTCTTC. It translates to CASSEISVSSYNEQFF.

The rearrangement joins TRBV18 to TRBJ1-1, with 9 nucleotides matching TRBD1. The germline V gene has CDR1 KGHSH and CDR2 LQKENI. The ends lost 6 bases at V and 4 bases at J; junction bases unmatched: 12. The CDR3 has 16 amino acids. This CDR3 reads CASSTTGTGMGTEAFF. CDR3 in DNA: TGTGCCAGCTCTACTACCGGGACAGGGATGGGCACTGAAGCTTTCTTT.

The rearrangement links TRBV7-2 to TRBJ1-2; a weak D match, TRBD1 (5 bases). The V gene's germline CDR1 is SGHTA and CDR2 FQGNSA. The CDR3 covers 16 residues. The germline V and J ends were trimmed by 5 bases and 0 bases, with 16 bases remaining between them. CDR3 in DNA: TGTGCCAGCAGCCGTATTCCATCGACAGCTAACTATGGCTACACCTTC. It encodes CASSRIPSTANYGYTF.